Following are 21 T cell receptor beta chains from one sample sequenced in a study of cytomegalovirus exposure and HLA in healthy donors. The PCR contained 60 Vbeta and 13 Jbeta primers. Using immunoSEQ multiplex PCR, the repertoire was profiled, and TCRdb retains in-frame clones only, with some absent. This repertoire shows about 160,000 clones, around 76% found once; its top ten account for around 2%. Sequencing used PBMCs. These receptors all stem from a female donor in good health and CMV-seronegative.

This clone was counted between two and nine times. In DNA form, the CDR3 reads TGTGCCAGCAACAGTGGCGGGGTCTACAATGAGCAGTTCTTC. It codes for CASNSGGVYNEQFF. J is TRBJ2-1 and V is TRBV9, with a weak D call TRBD2 (6 bases). This CDR3 has 14 residues. The germline V gene encodes CDR1 SGDLS and CDR2 YYNGEE. The V and J ends lost 6 bases and 3 bases respectively, with 13 bases between them.

V is TRBV11-2 and J is TRBJ1-1, with a possible D match to TRBD1 (5 bases). CDR1 is SGHAT, CDR2 FQNNGV, per germline. The V gene lost 4 bases and the J gene lost 1 base, with 13 bases spanning the gap. The CDR3 runs 15 residues. The CDR3 spells CASSSWGPENTEAFF. CDR3 sequence (DNA): TGTGCCAGCAGCTCGTGGGGCCCCGAGAACACTGAAGCTTTCTTT.

The chain couples TRBV19 to TRBJ1-2; perhaps TRBD1 as D (6 bases). V was clipped by 1 base and J by 4 bases, with 13 bases between them. Germline assignment: CDR1 LNHDA and CDR2 SQIVND (reference sequence). This CDR3 comprises 15 residues. The CDR3 coding sequence is TGTGCCAGTAGTATAGGGACAGAAGAAGCCTATGGCTACACCTTC. Protein product: CASSIGTEEAYGYTF.

The V gene is TRBV6-6, the J gene TRBJ2-7; the D gene is possibly TRBD2 (7 bases). V shed 4 bases and J shed 5 bases, with 12 bases lying between them. The CDR3 runs to 13 residues. Germline V gene lookup returns CDR1 MNHNY and CDR2 SVGAGI (reference sequence). CDR3 DNA sequence: TGTGCCAGCAGTTTGGGAGGGGACAACGAGCAGTACTTC. Encoded protein: CASSLGGDNEQYF.

The rearrangement uses TRBV2 and TRBJ2-5; D perhaps matches TRBD1 (5 bases). V was trimmed by 3 bases and J by 5 bases, leaving 13 bases between them. From germline, CDR1 is SNHLY and CDR2 FYNNEI. The CDR3 runs to 14 residues. The CDR3 reads CASSEQGAGETQYF. The DNA for the CDR3 is TGTGCCAGCAGTGAGCAAGGGGCCGGGGAGACCCAGTACTTC. The full variable domain, in which reference TRBV2 and TRBJ2-5 provide the parts outside the CDR3, is EPEVTQTPSHQVTQMGQEVILRCVPISNHLYFYWYRQILGQKVEFLVSFYNNEISEKSEIFDDQFSVERPDGSNFTLKIRSTKLEDSAMYFCASSEQGAGETQYFGPGTRLLVL.

The J gene is TRBJ2-7, the V gene TRBV11-2; the D gene is possibly TRBD2 (7 bases). The CDR3 has 18 amino acids. V lost 5 bases to trimming and J lost 5 bases, with 28 bases between them. The germline V gene encodes CDR1 SGHAT and CDR2 FQNNGV. CDR3 DNA: TGTGCCAGCAGCCCAATCCGAGTCCAGGACTCCGGGGGGCACGAGCAGTACTTC. This encodes CASSPIRVQDSGGHEQYF.

The chain is built from TRBV6-5 and TRBJ2-3, with TRBD2 matching over 7 bases. With V trimmed by 6 bases and J by 0 bases, 6 bases remained unmatched. The germline gives CDR1 MNHEY, CDR2 SVGAGI. This CDR3 is 15 amino acids long. The CDR3 reads CASSLSGTSTDTQYF. For the CDR3, the DNA is TGTGCCAGCAGCCTAAGCGGGACGAGCACAGATACGCAGTATTTT.

This chain joins TRBV25-1 and TRBJ2-6; D unresolved. V dropped 0 bases and J dropped 0 bases, with 6 bases sitting between them. The CDR3 has 16 amino acids. CDR1 and CDR2 (germline): MGHDK, SYGVNS. Written as DNA, the CDR3 is TGTGCCAGCAGTGAATACCAGTACTCTGGGGCCAACGTCCTGACTTTC. Residues: CASSEYQYSGANVLTF.

CDR3 residues: CASSLRGNEQYF. DNA for the CDR3: TGTGCCAGCAGCTTGCGGGGGAACGAGCAGTACTTC. The J gene is TRBJ2-7, the V gene TRBV7-6; 7 bases line up with TRBD2. The CDR3 has 12 amino acids. Germline-derived CDR1 and CDR2 are SGHVS and FNYEAQ. V lost 3 bases, J lost 5 bases, and 1 base stayed unmatched.

The chain links TRBV7-8 to TRBJ2-1; 12 positions match TRBD2. Unmatched junction bases numbered 4, after V lost 4 bases and J lost 6 bases. The CDR3 is 15 amino acids. Germline CDR1 reads SGHVS; CDR2 reads FQNEAQ. The CDR3 DNA follows: TGTGCCAGCAGCTCTAGCGGGAGGGCTTTCAATGAGCAGTTCTTC. Its translation: CASSSSGRAFNEQFF. The full variable domain, completed using reference TRBV7-8 and TRBJ2-1, is GAGVSQSPRYKVAKRGQDVALRCDPISGHVSLFWYQQALGQGPEFLTYFQNEAQLDKSGLPSDRFFAERPEGSVSTLKIQRTQQEDSAVYLCASSSSGRAFNEQFFGPGTRLTVL.

This chain uses TRBV19 with TRBJ2-1; 11 bases fit TRBD2. The germline CDR1 and CDR2 sequences are LNHDA and SQIVND (reference sequence). The CDR3 spans 15 residues. Unmatched junction bases numbered 8, after V lost 5 bases and J lost 8 bases. DNA for the CDR3: TGTGCCAGTAGTGAAACTAGCGGGAGAGCGCATGAGCAGTTCTTC. Translating gives CASSETSGRAHEQFF.

V and J are TRBV5-1 and TRBJ1-1, with TRBD1 matching over 9 bases. CDR1 SGHRS and CDR2 YFSETQ come from the germline V gene. The CDR3 has 17 amino acids. Trimming cost V 3 bases and J 5 bases; bases outside gene matches: 14. DNA of the CDR3: TGCGCCAGCAGCTCGACCCCGACCGGGACAGGGAATACTGAAGCTTTCTTT. It encodes CASSSTPTGTGNTEAFF. Combining the CDR3 with reference TRBV5-1 and TRBJ1-1 gives the whole variable domain KAGVTQTPRYLIKTRGQQVTLSCSPISGHRSVSWYQQTPGQGLQFLFEYFSETQRNKGNFPGRFSGRQFSNSRSEMNVSTLELGDSALYLCASSSTPTGTGNTEAFFGQGTRLTVV.

The chain employs TRBV14 and TRBJ1-1, with D uncertain. The ends were cut back, 0 bases at V and 4 bases at J, with 6 bases in the middle. Germline V lookup: CDR1 SGHDN, CDR2 FVKESK. This CDR3 has 13 amino acids. As DNA, the CDR3 is TGTGCCAGCAGCCAAGATCGGGTCACTGAAGCTTTCTTT. Translated: CASSQDRVTEAFF.

The count of this clone is one. The chain uses TRBV13 and TRBJ1-1; the D gene is possibly TRBD1 (6 bases). The CDR3 length is 14 residues. V was trimmed by 3 bases and J by 5 bases, leaving 13 bases between them. Germline values: CDR1 PRHDT, CDR2 FYEKMQ (reference sequence). Here the CDR3 reads CASSLSKGGTEAFF. CDR3 bases: TGTGCCAGCAGCTTGAGCAAGGGGGGGACTGAAGCTTTCTTT. Full variable domain (rest looked up from reference TRBV13 and TRBJ1-1): AAGVIQSPRHLIKEKRETATLKCYPIPRHDTVYWYQQGPGQDPQFLISFYEKMQSDKGSIPDRFSAQQFSDYHSELNMSSLELGDSALYFCASSLSKGGTEAFFGQGTRLTVV.

The chain employs TRBV4-1 and TRBJ2-2; TRBD2 matches 8 bases. The CDR3 contains 16 residues. The ends lost 1 base at V and 4 bases at J; junction bases unmatched: 5. The germline gives CDR1 MGHRA, CDR2 YSYEKL. The CDR3 sequence is CASSQASGWGTGELFF. CDR3 bases: TGCGCCAGCAGCCAAGCTAGCGGGTGGGGCACCGGGGAGCTGTTTTTT.

The chain is built from TRBV5-1 and TRBJ1-1, with 7 bases fitting TRBD1. The CDR3 runs 16 residues. V trimming: 0 bases; J trimming: 5 bases; junction bases outside the gene matches: 10. Germline CDR1 reads SGHRS; CDR2 reads YFSETQ. This CDR3 reads CASSLEAAGGLTEAFF. CDR3 DNA sequence: TGCGCCAGCAGCTTGGAGGCAGCAGGGGGTTTAACTGAAGCTTTCTTT.

CDR3 amino acids: CASSVRGGGGVEAFF. The CDR3 DNA is TGTGCCAGCAGCGTAAGGGGGGGCGGAGGGGTTGAAGCTTTCTTT. The chain uses TRBV9 and TRBJ1-1, with D maybe TRBD1 (6 bases). Germline assignment: CDR1 SGDLS and CDR2 YYNGEE. Trimming stripped 1 base from V and 7 bases from J, with 17 bases between. There are 15 residues in the CDR3. Full variable domain (outside the CDR3, taken from reference TRBV9 and TRBJ1-1): DSGVTQTPKHLITATGQRVTLRCSPRSGDLSVYWYQQSLDQGLQFLIQYYNGEERAKGNILERFSAQQFPDLHSELNLSSLELGDSALYFCASSVRGGGGVEAFFGQGTRLTVV.

The rearrangement uses TRBV25-1 and TRBJ1-2, with TRBD1 matching over 7 bases. V trimming: 3 bases; J trimming: 5 bases; junction bases outside the gene matches: 6. CDR3 length equals 14 residues. Germline V lookup: CDR1 MGHDK, CDR2 SYGVNS. The CDR3 region is CASSETAGGYGYTF. For the CDR3, the DNA is TGTGCCAGCAGTGAGACGGCAGGGGGTTATGGCTACACCTTC.

The rearrangement links TRBV2 to TRBJ1-1; D not resolved. The CDR3 contains 15 residues. Between the trimmed V and J ends, which lost 3 bases and 2 bases, there was a span of 13 bases. CDR1 and CDR2 from the germline V gene are SNHLY and FYNNEI. The CDR3 DNA reads TGTGCCAGCAGTGACACCCCGACTGTTAACACTGAAGCTTTCTTT. Its protein product is CASSDTPTVNTEAFF.

CDR3 in amino acids: CASSPTGGTEAFF. CDR3 sequence (DNA): TGTGCCAGTAGTCCGACAGGGGGGACTGAAGCTTTCTTT. The chain joins TRBV19 to TRBJ1-1; 9 bases are a match to TRBD1. J was trimmed by 5 bases and V by 5 bases; bases with no gene match: 3. The CDR3 spans 13 residues. The germline V gene encodes CDR1 LNHDA and CDR2 SQIVND (reference sequence).

The rearrangement uses TRBV5-6 and TRBJ1-2; 8 bases are shared with TRBD1. J was trimmed by 1 base and V by 0 bases; bases with no gene match: 2. CDR1 SGHDT and CDR2 YYEEEE come from the germline V gene. The CDR3 is 15 amino acids. CDR3 sequence reads: CASSLAGGFNYGYTF. The CDR3 DNA reads as TGTGCCAGCAGCTTGGCAGGGGGCTTTAACTATGGCTACACCTTC.